Listed below are T cell receptor beta chains from one sample, sequenced in a study of T cells after yellow fever vaccination. MiXCR was run by TCRdb on the 5' RACE reads, yielding one entry per CDR3 protein. The repertoire holds 200,000 to 300,000 distinct CDR3 sequences, with 13% as singletons. The sequencing used CD4+ T cells sorted from PBMCs, collected 45 days after the yellow fever booster vaccination. The receptors shown here come from a young man who received the YFV17D yellow fever vaccine. Each CDR3 is given with its conserved first and last residue. The D gene is left open where the match is weak. For some rows the clone size is stated as once, few or many, or as a class when expanded; others skip it.

j_call: TRBJ2-7; cdr3_length: 14; v_call: TRBV5-4; d_call: .; clone_size: .; cdr3_aa: CASSAGSPSYEQYF; cdr3_nt: TGTGCCAGCAGCGCAGGGAGTCCCTCCTACGAGCAGTACTTC
j_call: TRBJ1-3; cdr3_length: 17; v_call: TRBV6-2/TRBV6-3; d_call: .; clone_size: .; cdr3_aa: CASTSLHWDGSGNTIYF; cdr3_nt: TGTGCCAGCACTTCATTACACTGGGACGGCTCTGGAAACACCATATATTTT
j_call: TRBJ2-1; cdr3_length: 12; v_call: TRBV20-1; d_call: .; clone_size: few; cdr3_aa: CSARDSLGGQFF; cdr3_nt: TGCAGTGCTAGAGATAGTCTAGGCGGGCAGTTCTTC
j_call: TRBJ2-7; cdr3_length: 13; v_call: TRBV7-2; d_call: .; clone_size: few; cdr3_aa: CASSFQSGYEQYF; cdr3_nt: TGTGCCAGCAGCTTTCAAAGCGGGTACGAGCAGTACTTC
j_call: TRBJ2-3; cdr3_length: 14; v_call: TRBV10-3; d_call: TRBD2; clone_size: .; cdr3_aa: CAISPSGSADTQYF; cdr3_nt: TGTGCCATCAGTCCTAGCGGGAGTGCAGATACGCAGTATTTT
j_call: TRBJ2-1; cdr3_length: 17; v_call: TRBV7-9; d_call: TRBD1; clone_size: .; cdr3_aa: CASSLLLVGQGADEQFF; cdr3_nt: TGTGCCAGCAGCTTATTACTTGTCGGACAGGGGGCCGATGAGCAGTTCTTC
j_call: TRBJ1-2; cdr3_length: 13; v_call: TRBV20-1; d_call: .; clone_size: few; cdr3_aa: CSASQGEDYGYTF; cdr3_nt: TGCAGTGCTAGTCAGGGAGAGGACTATGGCTACACCTTC
j_call: TRBJ1-5; cdr3_length: 16; v_call: TRBV3-1; d_call: .; clone_size: few; cdr3_aa: CASSLGAQDGNQPQHF; cdr3_nt: TGTGCCAGCAGCCTTGGGGCACAGGATGGCAATCAGCCCCAGCATTTT
j_call: TRBJ2-2; cdr3_length: 15; v_call: TRBV15; d_call: .; clone_size: .; cdr3_aa: CATSRGGLNTGELFF; cdr3_nt: TGTGCCACCAGCAGAGGAGGGCTAAACACCGGGGAGCTGTTTTTT
j_call: TRBJ2-1; cdr3_length: 15; v_call: TRBV20-1; d_call: TRBD2; clone_size: .; cdr3_aa: CSARPPTSGSSEQFF; cdr3_nt: TGCAGTGCTAGACCACCGACTAGCGGATCCAGTGAGCAGTTCTTC
j_call: TRBJ2-5; cdr3_length: 19; v_call: TRBV28; d_call: TRBD2; clone_size: few; cdr3_aa: CASSLSPLLAGGPSETQYF; cdr3_nt: TGTGCCAGCAGTTTATCTCCCCTACTAGCGGGAGGGCCGAGTGAGACCCAGTACTTC
j_call: TRBJ2-5; cdr3_length: 15; v_call: TRBV11-1; d_call: .; clone_size: .; cdr3_aa: CASRPVRGLGETQYF; cdr3_nt: TGTGCCAGCCGGCCCGTACGTGGGTTGGGAGAGACCCAGTACTTC
j_call: TRBJ2-1; cdr3_length: 15; v_call: TRBV5-8; d_call: .; clone_size: .; cdr3_aa: CASSRDPAAYNEQFF; cdr3_nt: TGTGCCAGCAGCCGGGACCCCGCCGCCTACAATGAGCAGTTCTTC
j_call: TRBJ2-4; cdr3_length: 14; v_call: TRBV12-3/TRBV12-4; d_call: .; clone_size: few; cdr3_aa: CASSSPSAKNIQYF; cdr3_nt: TGTGCCAGCAGTTCCCCCTCAGCCAAAAACATTCAGTACTTC
j_call: TRBJ2-1; cdr3_length: 15; v_call: TRBV7-2; d_call: .; clone_size: few; cdr3_aa: CATARAGSSYNEQFF; cdr3_nt: TGTGCCACCGCGCGGGCGGGAAGCTCCTACAATGAGCAGTTCTTC
j_call: TRBJ2-3; cdr3_length: 14; v_call: TRBV20-1; d_call: TRBD2; clone_size: .; cdr3_aa: CSASLLAGVDTQYF; cdr3_nt: TGCAGTGCTAGTCTTCTAGCGGGAGTAGATACGCAGTATTTT
j_call: TRBJ2-1; cdr3_length: 14; v_call: TRBV20-1; d_call: .; clone_size: few; cdr3_aa: CSARAAWAYNEQFF; cdr3_nt: TGCAGTGCTAGAGCCGCTTGGGCCTACAATGAGCAGTTCTTC
j_call: TRBJ2-3; cdr3_length: 13; v_call: TRBV10-3; d_call: .; clone_size: few; cdr3_aa: CAVKSGVADTQYF; cdr3_nt: TGTGCCGTGAAATCGGGAGTGGCAGATACGCAGTATTTT
j_call: TRBJ2-5; cdr3_length: 15; v_call: TRBV5-6; d_call: TRBD2; clone_size: .; cdr3_aa: CASSLPGLAKETQYF; cdr3_nt: TGTGCCAGCAGTTTGCCGGGACTAGCGAAAGAGACCCAGTACTTC
j_call: TRBJ1-5; cdr3_length: 15; v_call: TRBV10-3; d_call: .; clone_size: .; cdr3_aa: CAISPGTSSNQPQHF; cdr3_nt: TGTGCCATCAGCCCCGGGACGTCGAGCAATCAGCCCCAGCATTTT
j_call: TRBJ2-3; cdr3_length: 14; v_call: TRBV2; d_call: .; clone_size: .; cdr3_aa: CASSPDRNTDTQYF; cdr3_nt: TGTGCCAGCAGTCCCGACAGGAACACAGATACGCAGTATTTT
j_call: TRBJ2-7; cdr3_length: 14; v_call: TRBV7-2; d_call: .; clone_size: .; cdr3_aa: CASSLAVASYEQYF; cdr3_nt: TGTGCCAGCAGCTTAGCGGTCGCTTCCTACGAGCAGTACTTC
j_call: TRBJ2-1; cdr3_length: 15; v_call: TRBV7-2; d_call: TRBD2; clone_size: .; cdr3_aa: CASSLDGGGLREQFF; cdr3_nt: TGTGCCAGCAGCTTAGACGGGGGGGGCCTTAGGGAGCAGTTCTTC
j_call: TRBJ2-1; cdr3_length: 14; v_call: TRBV5-4; d_call: TRBD1; clone_size: few; cdr3_aa: CASSSRDRGYEQFF; cdr3_nt: TGTGCCAGCAGCTCCCGGGACAGGGGATATGAGCAGTTCTTC
j_call: TRBJ2-5; cdr3_length: 13; v_call: TRBV5-4; d_call: .; clone_size: .; cdr3_aa: CASSSAGKETQYF; cdr3_nt: TGTGCCAGCAGCTCCGCCGGGAAAGAGACCCAGTACTTC
j_call: TRBJ2-1; cdr3_length: 15; v_call: TRBV7-3; d_call: TRBD2; clone_size: .; cdr3_aa: CASSLSGRTSNEQFF; cdr3_nt: TGTGCCAGCAGCTTATCGGGGAGGACTAGCAATGAGCAGTTCTTC
j_call: TRBJ2-3; cdr3_length: 15; v_call: TRBV5-1; d_call: TRBD2; clone_size: .; cdr3_aa: CASSLISGGADTQYF; cdr3_nt: TGCGCCAGCAGCTTGATCTCGGGAGGGGCAGATACGCAGTATTTT
j_call: TRBJ2-1; cdr3_length: 15; v_call: TRBV2; d_call: .; clone_size: few; cdr3_aa: CASSEAPSREGEQFF; cdr3_nt: TGTGCCAGCAGTGAAGCGCCGTCCAGGGAAGGTGAGCAGTTCTTC
j_call: TRBJ1-4; cdr3_length: 14; v_call: TRBV10-3; d_call: TRBD1; clone_size: few; cdr3_aa: CASRLGDSNEKLFF; cdr3_nt: TGTGCCAGCCGCTTGGGGGACAGCAATGAAAAACTGTTTTTT
j_call: TRBJ2-7; cdr3_length: 15; v_call: TRBV12-3/TRBV12-4; d_call: TRBD2; clone_size: .; cdr3_aa: CASRLGGAPRMGQYF; cdr3_nt: TGTGCCAGCAGACTCGGGGGGGCACCTCGTATGGGGCAGTACTTC
j_call: TRBJ2-5; cdr3_length: 16; v_call: TRBV11-2; d_call: .; clone_size: .; cdr3_aa: CASTRGRLEGQETQYF; cdr3_nt: TGTGCCAGCACTCGAGGGCGGCTAGAGGGACAAGAGACCCAGTACTTC
j_call: TRBJ2-1; cdr3_length: 15; v_call: TRBV20-1; d_call: TRBD2; clone_size: .; cdr3_aa: CSAPSASGRAWEQFF; cdr3_nt: TGCAGTGCTCCCTCGGCCAGCGGGAGGGCCTGGGAGCAGTTCTTC
j_call: TRBJ2-3; cdr3_length: 16; v_call: TRBV24-1; d_call: .; clone_size: .; cdr3_aa: CATSDSDTSGSDTQYF; cdr3_nt: TGTGCCACCAGTGATTCGGACACCTCCGGGTCAGATACGCAGTATTTT
j_call: TRBJ1-2; cdr3_length: 13; v_call: TRBV7-9; d_call: .; clone_size: .; cdr3_aa: CASQSRANYGYTF; cdr3_nt: TGTGCCAGCCAAAGCAGGGCTAACTATGGCTACACCTTC
j_call: TRBJ2-3; cdr3_length: 13; v_call: TRBV29-1; d_call: .; clone_size: .; cdr3_aa: CSALGLNTDTQYF; cdr3_nt: TGCAGCGCGCTCGGACTCAACACAGATACGCAGTATTTT
j_call: TRBJ2-3; cdr3_length: 13; v_call: TRBV7-6; d_call: .; clone_size: many; cdr3_aa: CASSLISTDTQYF; cdr3_nt: TGTGCCAGCAGCTTAATAAGCACAGATACGCAGTATTTT
j_call: TRBJ2-6; cdr3_length: 17; v_call: TRBV6-1; d_call: .; clone_size: .; cdr3_aa: CASSELQGNDGANVLTF; cdr3_nt: TGTGCCAGCAGTGAGCTACAGGGCAATGATGGGGCCAACGTCCTGACTTTC
j_call: TRBJ2-3; cdr3_length: 15; v_call: TRBV12-3/TRBV12-4; d_call: TRBD2; clone_size: many; cdr3_aa: CASSLAGGPADTQYF; cdr3_nt: TGTGCCAGCAGCCTAGCGGGAGGGCCGGCAGATACGCAGTATTTT
j_call: TRBJ2-6; cdr3_length: 15; v_call: TRBV29-1; d_call: .; clone_size: many; cdr3_aa: CSVGKGSSGANVLTF; cdr3_nt: TGCAGCGTTGGGAAGGGGTCCTCTGGGGCCAACGTCCTGACTTTC
j_call: TRBJ2-5; cdr3_length: 12; v_call: TRBV2; d_call: .; clone_size: .; cdr3_aa: CASTRQEETQYF; cdr3_nt: TGTGCCAGCACCCGGCAGGAAGAGACCCAGTACTTC
j_call: TRBJ2-7; cdr3_length: 15; v_call: TRBV9; d_call: TRBD1; clone_size: .; cdr3_aa: CASSVAPSDRDEQYF; cdr3_nt: TGTGCCAGCAGCGTAGCCCCTTCGGACAGGGACGAGCAGTACTTC
j_call: TRBJ1-1; cdr3_length: 11; v_call: TRBV18; d_call: .; clone_size: .; cdr3_aa: CASSAETEAFF; cdr3_nt: TGTGCCAGCTCGGCAGAGACTGAAGCTTTCTTT
j_call: TRBJ2-2; cdr3_length: 14; v_call: TRBV6-1; d_call: TRBD2; clone_size: few; cdr3_aa: CASRRESHTGELFF; cdr3_nt: TGTGCCAGCAGGCGGGAGTCTCACACCGGGGAGCTGTTTTTT
j_call: TRBJ2-1; cdr3_length: 10; v_call: TRBV20-1; d_call: .; clone_size: few; cdr3_aa: CSAEDNEQFF; cdr3_nt: TGCAGTGCGGAGGACAATGAGCAGTTCTTC
j_call: TRBJ1-4; cdr3_length: 10; v_call: TRBV20-1; d_call: .; clone_size: few; cdr3_aa: CSAEGEKLFF; cdr3_nt: TGCAGTGCTGAGGGGGAAAAACTGTTTTTT
j_call: TRBJ2-2; cdr3_length: 16; v_call: TRBV9; d_call: .; clone_size: .; cdr3_aa: CASSTSTAPGTGELFF; cdr3_nt: TGTGCCAGCAGCACATCGACAGCCCCGGGCACCGGGGAGCTGTTTTTT
j_call: TRBJ1-5; cdr3_length: 13; v_call: TRBV7-2; d_call: .; clone_size: .; cdr3_aa: CASSFRSDQPQHF; cdr3_nt: TGTGCCAGCAGCTTTCGGTCCGATCAGCCCCAGCATTTT
j_call: TRBJ2-2; cdr3_length: 17; v_call: TRBV7-2; d_call: TRBD2; clone_size: many; cdr3_aa: CASSSTRTSVITGELFF; cdr3_nt: TGTGCCAGCAGCTCGACCCGGACTAGCGTCATCACCGGGGAGCTGTTTTTT
j_call: TRBJ2-1; cdr3_length: 13; v_call: TRBV6-1; d_call: .; clone_size: many; cdr3_aa: CASSPRRMNEQFF; cdr3_nt: TGTGCCAGCAGTCCCCGTCGGATGAATGAGCAGTTCTTC
j_call: TRBJ2-2; cdr3_length: 15; v_call: TRBV5-5; d_call: .; clone_size: .; cdr3_aa: CASSLVVRDTGELFF; cdr3_nt: TGTGCCAGCAGCTTGGTGGTCAGGGACACCGGGGAGCTGTTTTTT
j_call: TRBJ2-5; cdr3_length: 14; v_call: TRBV6-1; d_call: .; clone_size: few; cdr3_aa: CASSLSLGQETQYF; cdr3_nt: TGTGCCAGCAGTCTGAGCCTGGGGCAAGAGACCCAGTACTTC
j_call: TRBJ2-3; cdr3_length: 14; v_call: TRBV29-1; d_call: .; clone_size: few; cdr3_aa: CSVTESTPGDTQYF; cdr3_nt: TGCAGCGTTACCGAAAGCACCCCTGGAGATACGCAGTATTTT
j_call: TRBJ2-7; cdr3_length: 15; v_call: TRBV20-1; d_call: .; clone_size: many; cdr3_aa: CSARDLRGGVSEQYF; cdr3_nt: TGCAGTGCTAGAGATCTTAGGGGGGGAGTAAGCGAGCAGTACTTC
j_call: TRBJ2-7; cdr3_length: 16; v_call: TRBV4-3; d_call: TRBD1; clone_size: .; cdr3_aa: CASSQDTGTGSYEQYF; cdr3_nt: TGCGCCAGCAGCCAAGATACAGGGACAGGGTCCTACGAGCAGTACTTC
j_call: TRBJ2-3; cdr3_length: 15; v_call: TRBV5-1; d_call: .; clone_size: .; cdr3_aa: CASSRLAFSTDTQYF; cdr3_nt: TGCGCCAGCAGCCGGCTAGCGTTTAGCACAGATACGCAGTATTTT
j_call: TRBJ2-2; cdr3_length: 16; v_call: TRBV12-3/TRBV12-4; d_call: .; clone_size: few; cdr3_aa: CASSFAPRVNTGELFF; cdr3_nt: TGTGCCAGCAGTTTCGCCCCCCGGGTGAACACCGGGGAGCTGTTTTTT
j_call: TRBJ2-7; cdr3_length: 12; v_call: TRBV6-2/TRBV6-3; d_call: TRBD2; clone_size: few; cdr3_aa: CASGRVNYEQYF; cdr3_nt: TGTGCCAGCGGGAGGGTTAACTACGAGCAGTACTTC
j_call: TRBJ2-7; cdr3_length: 15; v_call: TRBV15; d_call: TRBD2; clone_size: many; cdr3_aa: CATSREREKSYEQYF; cdr3_nt: TGTGCCACCAGCAGAGAGCGGGAGAAGTCCTACGAGCAGTACTTC
j_call: TRBJ2-3; cdr3_length: 12; v_call: TRBV7-9; d_call: .; clone_size: many; cdr3_aa: CAWGASTDTQYF; cdr3_nt: TGTGCCTGGGGTGCAAGCACAGATACGCAGTATTTT